This entry lists 24 T cell receptor beta chains sequenced from one sample in a study of human T cells and chemical hapten exposure (dated by TCRdb to the early 2020s). The time point label, as the study defines it: patch test 3, about 24 weeks after DPC sensitization. Taken with the paper, the label for treatment or condition translates to: therapeutic diphenylcyclopropenone sensitization with weekly scalp DPC. The library came from RACE. For sequencing, a NextSeq 500 was employed. Through fastp at Q25 and MiXCR, TCRdb rebuilt clones from the public reads, retaining in-frame beta chains. Records with the same CDR3 protein are collapsed into one entry carrying the most frequent genes and DNA. In this sample the table shows tens of thousands of distinct CDR3 sequences, 10% to 15% of which occur a single time. Together, the top ten hold approximately 5% of the sample. Sequencing was performed on whole blood, taken in connection with sensitization to the hapten diphenylcyclopropenone (DPC). The receptors derive from a woman between 50 and 59 years old with alopecia areata. Some clones in this sample may be carry-over from other donors' samples.

The chain is built from TRBV7-8 and TRBJ2-5; D might be TRBD2 (6 bases). V was clipped by 5 bases and J by 3 bases, with 13 bases between them. Per germline, CDR1 SGHVS and CDR2 FQNEAQ. The CDR3 is 14 residues long. The DNA of the CDR3 is TGTGCCAGCAGCCTGGGGACTTTAAAAGAGACCCAGTACTTC. It is translated as CASSLGTLKETQYF.

The V gene is TRBV12-3 or TRBV12-4, the J gene TRBJ2-7; 8 bases agree with TRBD1. The CDR3 is 14 residues long. V gave up 4 bases and J gave up 7 bases; unmatched junction bases: 9. CDR3 nucleotides: TGTGCCAGCAGTTCCGGACAGGGAATCGGAGAGCAGTACTTC. Its translation is CASSSGQGIGEQYF.

This clonotype was recorded a few times. The chain joins TRBV29-1 to TRBJ1-1, with D possibly matching TRBD1 (6 bases). The length of the CDR3 is 13 residues. Trimming took off 7 bases at V and 4 bases at J, with 16 bases between the two ends. CDR1 and CDR2 (germline): SQVTM, ANQGSEA. The CDR3 protein is CSASLQGTTEAFF. CDR3 sequence (DNA): TGCAGCGCCTCATTGCAGGGGACCACTGAAGCTTTCTTT.

The chain carries TRBV11-2 and TRBJ2-5, with 9 positions matching TRBD1. The CDR3 runs to 19 residues. Germline values: CDR1 SGHAT, CDR2 FQNNGV. Germline trimming cut 4 bases from V and 4 bases from J; bases unmatched to any gene: 19. The CDR3 here is CASSSIRSWRTGALETQYF. CDR3 coding DNA: TGTGCCAGCAGCTCCATTAGATCTTGGAGGACAGGGGCTCTAGAGACCCAGTACTTC. Using reference TRBV11-2 and TRBJ2-5 for the parts outside the CDR3, the full variable domain is EAGVAQSPRYKIIEKRQSVAFWCNPISGHATLYWYQQILGQGPKLLIQFQNNGVVDDSQLPKDRFSAERLKGVDSTLKIQPAKLEDSAVYLCASSSIRSWRTGALETQYFGPGTRLLVL.

This clonotype was seen a few times. This chain uses TRBV12-3 or TRBV12-4 with TRBJ2-3, with TRBD2 matching 13 bases. V was clipped by 4 bases and J by 7 bases; unmatched bases: 5. The length of the CDR3 is 15 residues. CDR3 sequence reads: CASSSLAGGHHTQYF. The CDR3 DNA reads TGTGCCAGCAGTTCACTAGCGGGAGGGCACCATACGCAGTATTTT.

This clonotype was picked up many times. This rearrangement joins TRBV11-2 to TRBJ2-3; tentatively, D is TRBD1 or TRBD2 (5 bases each). The CDR3 spans 18 residues. CDR1 SGHAT and CDR2 FQNNGV come from the germline V gene. V was shortened by 2 bases and J by 3 bases, with 21 bases between the two germline ends. The CDR3 protein is CASSLRSVPGTNTDTQYF. The CDR3 bases are TGTGCCAGCAGCTTAAGGTCGGTCCCCGGGACCAATACAGATACGCAGTATTTT.

The chain recombines TRBV30 with TRBJ2-3; D may be TRBD2 (5 bases). The CDR3 sequence is 15 residues long. Germline V gives CDR1 GTSNPN, CDR2 SVGIG (reference sequence). V shed 0 bases and J shed 0 bases, with 10 bases lying between them. CDR3 nucleotide sequence: TGTGCCTGGAGTGTTAAGCGGACTAGCACAGATACGCAGTATTTT. Its protein product is CAWSVKRTSTDTQYF. Full variable domain (missing parts from reference TRBV30 and TRBJ2-3): SQTIHQWPATLVQPVGSPLSLECTVEGTSNPNLYWYRQAAGRGLQLLFYSVGIGQISSEVPQNLSASRPQDRQFILSSKKLLLSDSGFYLCAWSVKRTSTDTQYFGPGTRLTVL.

There are many counts of this clonotype. The genes are TRBV20-1 and TRBJ2-7; D might be TRBD2 (5 bases). The ends were cut back, 6 bases at V and 2 bases at J, with 11 bases in the middle. The CDR3 has 12 residues. Germline loops: CDR1 DFQATT, CDR2 SNEGSKA (reference sequence). Here the CDR3 DNA reads TGCAGTGCCACCGGGGTCCCCTACGAGCAGTACTTC. Amino acid sequence: CSATGVPYEQYF.

This clonotype appeared a few times. The CDR3 DNA reads TGTGCCAGCAGCCAAGACAAGGTTTACAATGAGCAGTTCTTC. Translated, it gives CASSQDKVYNEQFF. This chain uses TRBV4-2 with TRBJ2-1; D is unclear. The CDR3 has 14 residues. Germline-derived CDR1 and CDR2 are LGHNA and YNFKEQ. The ends were cut back, 0 bases at V and 4 bases at J, with 7 bases in the middle.

The chain links TRBV5-1 to TRBJ1-1, with D unclear. The CDR3 is 13 amino acids. Germline assignment: CDR1 SGHRS and CDR2 YFSETQ. Trimming pared 3 bases from V and 3 bases from J, leaving 9 bases between. CDR3 protein: CASSYTADTEAFF. For the CDR3, the DNA is TGCGCCAGCAGCTATACAGCGGACACTGAAGCTTTCTTT. Full variable domain (rest looked up from reference TRBV5-1 and TRBJ1-1): KAGVTQTPRYLIKTRGQQVTLSCSPISGHRSVSWYQQTPGQGLQFLFEYFSETQRNKGNFPGRFSGRQFSNSRSEMNVSTLELGDSALYLCASSYTADTEAFFGQGTRLTVV.

This clonotype appeared a few times. The genes are TRBV7-6 and TRBJ2-5; 10 positions agree with TRBD2. Germline V gives CDR1 SGHVS, CDR2 FNYEAQ. The CDR3 length is 16 residues. V gave up 5 bases and J gave up 5 bases; unmatched junction bases: 11. CDR3 nucleotide sequence: TGTGCCAGCAGCAAAAGGTCCCTAGCGGGAGCGGAGACCCAGTACTTC. Translation gives CASSKRSLAGAETQYF. The whole variable domain, remainder taken from reference TRBV7-6 and TRBJ2-5, is GAGVSQSPRYKVTKRGQDVALRCDPISGHVSLYWYRQALGQGPEFLTYFNYEAQQDKSGLPNDRFSAERPEGSISTLTIQRTEQRDSAMYRCASSKRSLAGAETQYFGPGTRLLVL.

The chain is built from TRBV5-5 and TRBJ2-6; 7 bases are a match to TRBD1. The CDR3 runs 15 residues. Germline trimming cut 3 bases from V and 2 bases from J; bases unmatched to any gene: 2. Germline CDR1 reads SGHKS; CDR2 reads YYEKEE (reference sequence). CDR3 loop: CASSSQGAGANVLTF. CDR3 nucleotides: TGTGCCAGCAGCTCCCAGGGGGCTGGGGCCAACGTCCTGACTTTC.

This clonotype turned up a few times. This chain uses TRBV2 with TRBJ2-1, with TRBD2 identical over 9 bases. CDR1 and CDR2 (germline): SNHLY, FYNNEI. There are 15 residues in the CDR3. J gave up 9 bases and V 2 bases, and 8 bases lay outside the gene matches. The CDR3 bases are TGTGCCAGCAGTGAACTTTTAGCGGGAGCCGGTGAGCAGTTCTTC. Amino acid sequence: CASSELLAGAGEQFF.

This clonotype turned up a few times. The rearrangement uses TRBV5-4 and TRBJ2-3; no clear D gene. Germline V lookup: CDR1 SGHNT, CDR2 YYREEE (reference sequence). Trimming took off 1 base at V and 5 bases at J, with 8 bases between the two ends. The CDR3 consists of 13 residues. CDR3 in amino acids: CASSLRLLDTQYF. In DNA, the CDR3 is TGTGCCAGCAGCTTGAGGCTTCTAGATACGCAGTATTTT.

The rearrangement links TRBV29-1 to TRBJ2-3; D call uncertain. Germline V CDR1 and CDR2: SQVTM, ANQGSEA. V was trimmed by 7 bases and J by 5 bases, leaving 7 bases between them. CDR3 length equals 10 residues. CDR3 protein: CSAGIDTQYF. The CDR3, as DNA: TGCAGCGCTGGAATAGATACGCAGTATTTT.

As for this clonotype: The junction shows a germline mismatch at one end, possibly a read error. CDR3 loop: CAGSRDQLSYEQYF. Here the CDR3 DNA reads TGTGCCGGCAGCCGAGACCAGCTCTCCTACGAGCAGTACTTC. The rearrangement links TRBV7-9 to TRBJ2-7; D not certain. CDR1 is SEHNR and CDR2 is FQNEAQ in the germline V gene (reference sequence). This CDR3 is built from 14 residues.

The chain recombines TRBV5-1 with TRBJ2-1; no definite D call. Germline V gene sequence: CDR1 SGHRS, CDR2 YFSETQ. The CDR3 sequence is 13 residues long. V dropped 4 bases and J dropped 5 bases, with 10 bases sitting between them. The CDR3 loop reads CASSTGPNNEQFF. CDR3 sequence (DNA): TGCGCCAGCAGCACCGGACCGAACAATGAGCAGTTCTTC. The whole variable domain, remainder taken from reference TRBV5-1 and TRBJ2-1, is KAGVTQTPRYLIKTRGQQVTLSCSPISGHRSVSWYQQTPGQGLQFLFEYFSETQRNKGNFPGRFSGRQFSNSRSEMNVSTLELGDSALYLCASSTGPNNEQFFGPGTRLTVL.

The table lists this clonotype with many counts. This rearrangement joins TRBV29-1 to TRBJ2-5; D is perhaps TRBD1 (6 bases). CDR3 length: 12 amino acids. V was trimmed by 2 bases and J by 5 bases, leaving 9 bases between them. Per the germline V gene, CDR1 is SQVTM and CDR2 is ANQGSEA. CDR3 in DNA: TGCAGCGTTGAAAGGGGGATGGAGACCCAGTACTTC. It yields the protein CSVERGMETQYF.

J is TRBJ1-1 and V is TRBV20-1, with a tentative D call TRBD1 (6 bases). The length of the CDR3 is 14 residues. The germline V gene has CDR1 DFQATT and CDR2 SNEGSKA (reference sequence). Trimming took 5 bases from V and 1 from J, leaving 14 bases between them. The CDR3 DNA follows: TGCAGTGCTGTCAAGGGGGGGCCGAACACTGAAGCTTTCTTT. Its translation is CSAVKGGPNTEAFF.

This clonotype occurred once. This may be a read error, as it is one base from a much larger clone. This sequence joins TRBV2 and TRBJ2-1; no definite D call. Germline-derived CDR1 and CDR2 are SNHLY and FYNNEI. V lost 3 bases, J lost 6 bases, and 12 bases lay in between. The CDR3 contains 14 residues. The CDR3 DNA sequence: TGTGCCAGCAGTGAGGTGGGTCCCTCCAATGAGCAGTTCTTC. This sequence encodes CASSEVGPSNEQFF.

In this sample, this clonotype turned up many times. The chain couples TRBV18 to TRBJ2-7; 9 nucleotides line up with TRBD2. Per the germline V gene, CDR1 is KGHSH and CDR2 is LQKENI. The V segment lost 1 base and the J segment 2 bases; nucleotides outside the gene matches: 6. The CDR3 is made up of 16 amino acids. The CDR3, as DNA: TGTGCCAGCTCACCACTCCCGACTAGCGGTACCTACGAGCAGTACTTC. It yields the protein CASSPLPTSGTYEQYF.

The chain recombines TRBV7-8 with TRBJ1-2; no clear D gene. CDR1 and CDR2 from the germline V gene are SGHVS and FQNEAQ. The CDR3 runs 14 residues. V gave up 6 bases and J gave up 0 bases, with 11 bases separating them. In nucleotides, the CDR3 is TGTGCCAGCAGTCCCTTATCGGCTAACTATGGCTACACCTTC. Encoded protein: CASSPLSANYGYTF.

This clonotype was observed many times. This chain joins TRBV20-1 and TRBJ2-2; 9 bases map to TRBD2. Trimming took 0 bases from V and 3 from J; bases not matched to a gene: 8. Germline V gene sequence: CDR1 DFQATT, CDR2 SNEGSKA (reference sequence). CDR3 length: 17 residues. DNA for the CDR3: TGCAGTGCTAGAGATCATCTAGGCGGGAGGGACACCGGGGAGCTGTTTTTT. This encodes CSARDHLGGRDTGELFF.

This clonotype was counted between two and nine times. V is TRBV6-2 or TRBV6-3 and J is TRBJ2-5, with TRBD2 matching over 8 bases. The CDR3 runs to 15 residues. Germline CDR1 MNHEY, CDR2 SVGEGT. J was trimmed by 4 bases and V by 6 bases; bases with no gene match: 10. As DNA, the CDR3 is TGTGCCAGCAGCCCCACTTTAGCGGGATCAGAGACCCAGTACTTC. Its protein is CASSPTLAGSETQYF.